What follows is one T cell receptor (beta chain) and its context. Its cognate antigen has yet to be identified. No base qualities exist here, and no much larger clone lies one base off it. The data are from a study of PD-L1 blockade in urothelial cancer (dated by TCRdb to about 2017). Notes on the research overall: Every patient began therapy in 2014 and was given atezolizumab 1,200 mg intravenously every 3 weeks. About 85% of the 29 patients were identified as males with urothelial cancer of bladder origin, and a prior smoking history was reported by 18 of 29 patients. An ECOG performance status of 0 or 1 was recorded for the patients, and 0 to 3 prior chemotherapy regimens had been received by the patients. Blood samples were analyzed at 3 weeks after treatment start (second dose) and at 6 weeks after treatment start. Blood samples gave median yields of around 150,000 T cells and 83,000 or so unique TCRs, along with a median clonality of around 0.08. The study, an exploratory multi-omic analysis, examined somatic, immune and clinical correlates of response to PD-L1 blockade with atezolizumab in urothelial cancer. Pretreatment tumor samples, along with matched peripheral blood serially collected before and after atezolizumab treatment, were subjected to TCR sequencing. Progression-free survival longer than 6 months counted as durable clinical benefit, and TCR features were additionally tested against both progression-free and overall survival. In the same patients, whole exome sequencing and RNA sequencing of pretreatment tumors were performed in addition to TCR sequencing. Durable clinical benefit was achieved by nine patients but not by the remaining 20. Pretreatment blood TCR-seq was available for fewer than 30 patients, at least one posttreatment blood collection was obtained for around 25 patients, and tumor TCR-seq was available for around 25 patients.

Synthetic TCR analog templates were spiked into each PCR to estimate absolute template abundance from read counts. The immunoSEQ assay was used to amplify TCRbeta CDR3 regions from genomic DNA with bias-controlled V and J gene primers. Rearranged TCRbeta segments were sequenced at approximately 20X coverage. On the study's bioinformatics: Clustering was used to correct sequencing errors, and CDR3s were annotated against IMGT so that V, D and J genes could be assigned. Downstream analyses used only productive TCRbeta rearrangements and left out out-of-frame or stop-codon sequences. To compute clonality, Shannon entropy was normalized by the log of the number of unique productive sequences and then subtracted from one. Clones differing between time points or between blood and tumor were identified by Fisher's exact test with Benjamini-Hochberg correction at adjusted p below 0.01. TCRdb obtained this table from immuneACCESS and retained in-frame rearrangements with V and J assigned. These tables miss some clones; where compared with another copy, unresolved V genes account for less than half of the shortfall, and the remainder is unexplained. V and J calls and clone size come straight from that table; D and trimming were deduced from the DNA. For this sample there are 85,000 to 100,000 clones; 87% appear just once. The ten largest make up about 2% of the sample.

The time point label corresponds to: pretreatment peripheral blood. The cohort comprised about 30 patients with locally advanced or metastatic urothelial carcinoma treated at Memorial Sloan Kettering on a trial protocol. Peripheral blood mononuclear cells were collected pretreatment and during treatment, with between 1 and 8 total time points per patient. The Qiagen DNeasy Blood extraction kit was used to purify genomic DNA from total PBMCs and from tumor samples. PBMCs were collected pretreatment and during treatment and were isolated and stored as previously described. Findings and caveats that apply to the study as a whole: At 3 weeks after the start of treatment, tumor-associated TCR clones in peripheral blood had expanded more in patients with durable benefit (n ≈ 20, p = 0.022). Because the sample size was small (n ≈ 27) and many exploratory analyses were performed, the results are intended to be hypothesis-generating. A pretreatment peripheral blood TCR clonality below the median was linked to improved progression-free and overall survival.

This sample comprised PBMCs, obtained around atezolizumab (anti-PD-L1) treatment. The TCR was taken from a man in his sixties with urothelial cancer.

The CDR3 region reads CASGQNYGYTF. At the DNA level, the sequence is TGTGCCAGCGGACAGAACTATGGCTACACCTTC. Rearrangement joined TRBV27 to TRBJ1-2, and perhaps TRBD1 as D gene, on 6 matching bases. According to the germline V gene (reference sequence), CDR1 reads MNHEY and CDR2 reads SMNVEV. Relative to germline, V is 8 bases shorter and J is 2 bases shorter, with 6 bases between their ends. The CDR3 goes from the cysteine to the phenylalanine over 11 residues. Only the CDR3 portion is preserved as DNA: 33 bases, with reading frame beginning at the first base.